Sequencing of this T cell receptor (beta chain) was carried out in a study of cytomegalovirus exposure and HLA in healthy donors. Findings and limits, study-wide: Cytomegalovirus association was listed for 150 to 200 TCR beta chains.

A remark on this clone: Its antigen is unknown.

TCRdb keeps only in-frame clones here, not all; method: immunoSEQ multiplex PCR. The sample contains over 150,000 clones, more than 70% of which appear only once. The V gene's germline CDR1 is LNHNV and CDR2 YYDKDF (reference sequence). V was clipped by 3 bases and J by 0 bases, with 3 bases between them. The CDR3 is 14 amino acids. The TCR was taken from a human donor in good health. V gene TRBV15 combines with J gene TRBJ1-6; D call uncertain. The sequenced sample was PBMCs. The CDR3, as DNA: TGTGCCACCAGCAGGAGCTCCTATAATTCACCCCTCCACTTT. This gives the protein CATSRSSYNSPLHF.